The 21 T cell receptor beta chains listed next were all sequenced from one sample in a study of shared clonotypes between healthy human individuals. TCRdb's table, derived via immunoSEQ multiplex PCR, lists solely in-frame clones and lacks some. The sample records fewer than 400,000 clones, around 67% being singletons. The sample taken for sequencing was memory CD4+ T cells sorted from blood. Noted subset: CD45RA-negative fraction. The receptor set was obtained from a man aged 25-45 years in good health.

J is TRBJ2-1 and V is TRBV5-5; 11 nucleotides match TRBD1. The CDR3 runs 15 residues. Trimming at V came to 3 bases and at J to 9 bases, leaving 8 bases not matched to a gene. Germline CDR1 reads SGHKS; CDR2 reads YYEKEE (reference sequence). The CDR3 spells CASSSGTGGYGEQFF. As DNA, the CDR3 is TGTGCCAGCAGCTCCGGGACAGGGGGTTATGGTGAGCAGTTCTTC.

The V gene is TRBV5-1, the J gene TRBJ2-2; D possibly matches TRBD1 or TRBD2 (5 bases each). Germline V gene sequence: CDR1 SGHRS, CDR2 YFSETQ. With 2 bases removed from V and 7 bases from J, the gap between germline ends came to 15 bases. The CDR3 has 15 amino acids. The CDR3 DNA follows: TGCGCCAGCAGCTTATGGGGGTATAACGACGGGGAGCTGTTTTTT. Translated: CASSLWGYNDGELFF. The full variable domain, completed using reference TRBV5-1 and TRBJ2-2, is KAGVTQTPRYLIKTRGQQVTLSCSPISGHRSVSWYQQTPGQGLQFLFEYFSETQRNKGNFPGRFSGRQFSNSRSEMNVSTLELGDSALYLCASSLWGYNDGELFFGEGSRLTVL.

This chain connects TRBV28 to TRBJ2-5; 9 nucleotides match TRBD2. The trim removed 2 bases at V and 5 bases at J, leaving 6 bases unmatched. The CDR3 spans 15 residues. CDR1 is MDHEN and CDR2 is SYDVKM in the germline V gene. In DNA, the CDR3 is TGTGCCAGCAGTTTAGGCGGGAGGGCCATGGAGACCCAGTACTTC. Amino acids: CASSLGGRAMETQYF.

The chain couples TRBV19 to TRBJ2-7; 9 bases are a match to TRBD2. V trimming: 5 bases; J trimming: 5 bases; junction bases outside the gene matches: 7. From germline, CDR1 is LNHDA and CDR2 SQIVND (reference sequence). This CDR3 has 14 residues. The CDR3 nucleotides read TGTGCCAGTAGTGTCTCTAGCGGGACCCACGAGCAGTACTTC. Its translation: CASSVSSGTHEQYF.

The chain combines TRBV7-3 with TRBJ2-1; D not resolved. Per the germline V gene, CDR1 is SGHTA and CDR2 is FQGTGA. Trimming removed 6 bases at V and 2 bases at J, with 11 bases between. CDR3 length: 14 residues. The CDR3 region is CASRPTVAYNEQFF. CDR3 nucleotide sequence: TGTGCCAGCAGACCAACAGTGGCCTACAATGAGCAGTTCTTC.

The chain is built from TRBV6-5 and TRBJ2-2; D is undetermined. There are 15 residues in the CDR3. CDR1 and CDR2 from the germline V gene are MNHEY and SVGAGI. With 0 bases removed from V and 4 bases from J, the gap between germline ends came to 9 bases. CDR3 protein: CASSYSTGSTGELFF. Here the CDR3 DNA reads TGTGCCAGCAGTTACTCGACCGGGTCCACCGGGGAGCTGTTTTTT.

V and J are TRBV18 and TRBJ1-1, with 7 positions matching TRBD1. Looked up from germline, CDR1 is KGHSH and CDR2 is LQKENI. There are 15 residues in the CDR3. V was pared by 6 bases and J by 4 bases, with 11 bases of the junction left unmatched. The CDR3 coding sequence is TGTGCCAGCTCTCCTCAGACAGGGTTCGGCACTGAAGCTTTCTTT. It specifies CASSPQTGFGTEAFF.

CDR3 protein: CASSPAAERNQPQHF. The CDR3 coding sequence is TGTGCCAGCTCACCCGCGGCCGAACGGAATCAGCCCCAGCATTTT. The chain joins TRBV18 to TRBJ1-5; D is unresolved. Trimming took off 3 bases at V and 4 bases at J, with 13 bases between the two ends. This CDR3 is built from 15 residues. Germline lookup yields CDR1 KGHSH and CDR2 LQKENI. Full variable domain (rest looked up from reference TRBV18 and TRBJ1-5): NAGVMQNPRHLVRRRGQEARLRCSPMKGHSHVYWYRQLPEEGLKFMVYLQKENIIDESGMPKERFSAEFPKEGPSILRIQQVVRGDSAAYFCASSPAAERNQPQHFGDGTRLSIL.

The chain recombines TRBV6-5 with TRBJ1-2, with TRBD1 as a possible D gene (5 bases). V lost 7 bases to trimming and J lost 6 bases, with 15 bases between them. CDR3 length equals 13 residues. Germline V gene lookup returns CDR1 MNHEY and CDR2 SVGAGI. CDR3 amino acids: CASKGTYSDGYTF. The CDR3 DNA sequence: TGTGCCAGCAAGGGGACCTACAGTGATGGCTACACCTTC.

This clone was recorded many times. The V call is TRBV4-2, the J call TRBJ2-3, with TRBD1 matching 9 bases. The CDR3 length is 15 residues. The trim removed 2 bases at V and 2 bases at J, leaving 2 bases unmatched. CDR1 and CDR2 (germline): LGHNA, YNFKEQ. In DNA form, the CDR3 reads TGTGCCAGCAGCCAAACAGGGGGCTACACAGATACGCAGTATTTT. It is translated as CASSQTGGYTDTQYF.

This clone came up many times. Other DNA variants within this sample encode the same CDR3. The chain joins TRBV29-1 to TRBJ2-1; 11 bases agree with TRBD1. The V gene end was trimmed by 6 bases and the J gene end by 3 bases; junction bases not matched to a gene: 1. The germline V gene encodes CDR1 SQVTM and CDR2 ANQGSEA. This CDR3 has 13 amino acids. CDR3 sequence (DNA): TGCAGCGTGGGGACAGGGGGCTACAATGAGCAGTTCTTC. Translating gives CSVGTGGYNEQFF.

This CDR3 is CASCRIQPQHF. For the CDR3, the DNA is TGTGCCAGCTGTAGGATTCAGCCCCAGCATTTT. V and J are TRBV6-4 and TRBJ1-5; no clear D. V shed 8 bases and J shed 6 bases, with 8 bases lying between them. The length of the CDR3 is 11 residues. Germline V gives CDR1 MRHNA, CDR2 SNTAGT.

The rearrangement joins TRBV7-8 to TRBJ2-5; no clear D gene. Trimming shortened V by 1 base and J by 5 bases, and 14 bases separated the two germline ends. Per germline, CDR1 SGHVS and CDR2 FQNEAQ. The CDR3 is 15 amino acids. The CDR3: CASSLEPIGPETQYF. Written as DNA, the CDR3 is TGTGCCAGCAGCTTAGAACCGATCGGGCCGGAGACCCAGTACTTC. Looking up the rest from reference TRBV7-8 and TRBJ2-5 gives the full variable domain: GAGVSQSPRYKVAKRGQDVALRCDPISGHVSLFWYQQALGQGPEFLTYFQNEAQLDKSGLPSDRFFAERPEGSVSTLKIQRTQQEDSAVYLCASSLEPIGPETQYFGPGTRLLVL.

V usage is TRBV2 and J usage is TRBJ2-1; TRBD1 matches 8 bases. V lost 4 bases to trimming and J lost 8 bases; unmatched junction nucleotides: 7. Germline values: CDR1 SNHLY, CDR2 FYNNEI. The CDR3 is 14 amino acids. The CDR3 DNA sequence: TGTGCCAGCAGTGTTGGGACAGGTCGCGATGAGCAGTTCTTC. Its protein product is CASSVGTGRDEQFF.

The chain combines TRBV7-3 with TRBJ2-7, with D possibly TRBD1 on 6 matching bases. The V end was cut by 0 bases, the J end by 4 bases, with 19 bases between. The V gene's germline CDR1 is SGHTA and CDR2 FQGTGA. This CDR3 is built from 17 residues. For the CDR3, the DNA is TGTGCCAGCAGCTTAACTGGAGTTACAGGGATCCCTTACGAGCAGTACTTC. Translated, it gives CASSLTGVTGIPYEQYF.

This chain uses TRBV5-1 with TRBJ1-5; D is ambiguous. From germline, CDR1 is SGHRS and CDR2 YFSETQ. CDR3 length equals 15 residues. With 2 bases removed from V and 6 bases from J, the gap between germline ends came to 15 bases. CDR3 sequence reads: CASSFNGEGSQPQHF. DNA of the CDR3: TGCGCCAGCAGCTTTAATGGGGAGGGCTCTCAGCCCCAGCATTTT.

CDR3 region: CATSSVMTGSYEQYF. The CDR3 nucleotides read TGTGCCACCAGCAGCGTAATGACTGGCTCCTACGAGCAGTACTTC. The rearrangement joins TRBV15 to TRBJ2-7, with D uncertain. From germline, CDR1 is LNHNV and CDR2 YYDKDF (reference sequence). V dropped 3 bases and J dropped 0 bases, with 12 bases sitting between them. The CDR3 extends over 15 amino acids. Drawing the rest from reference TRBV15 and TRBJ2-7, the complete variable domain is DAMVIQNPRYQVTQFGKPVTLSCSQTLNHNVMYWYQQKSSQAPKLLFHYYDKDFNNEADTPDNFQSRRPNTSFCFLDIRSPGLGDTAMYLCATSSVMTGSYEQYFGPGTRLTVT.

V and J are TRBV7-2 and TRBJ1-4, with D hard to call. Germline CDR1 reads SGHTA; CDR2 reads FQGNSA. Trimming removed 5 bases at V and 6 bases at J, with 13 bases between. This CDR3 region has 14 residues. CDR3 region: CASSLIDGYEKLFF. The CDR3 DNA sequence: TGTGCCAGCAGCCTCATCGACGGATATGAAAAACTGTTTTTT.

V is TRBV5-1 and J is TRBJ2-1, with 7 bases lining up with TRBD1. The trim removed 4 bases at V and 1 base at J, leaving 11 bases unmatched. The CDR3 sequence is 17 residues long. Germline CDR1 reads SGHRS; CDR2 reads YFSETQ. The CDR3: CASSLGSGGVSYNEQFF. CDR3 nucleotides: TGCGCCAGCAGCCTGGGGTCAGGGGGAGTTTCCTACAATGAGCAGTTCTTC.

This chain uses TRBV28 with TRBJ1-1, with D uncertain. V lost 5 bases to trimming and J lost 4 bases, with 11 bases between them. The CDR3 contains 13 residues. The germline V gene encodes CDR1 MDHEN and CDR2 SYDVKM. The DNA of the CDR3 is TGTGCCAGCAGTCCCGCCGACGTCACTGAAGCTTTCTTT. Translated: CASSPADVTEAFF.

This clone was seen a handful of times. The rearrangement links TRBV18 to TRBJ2-7, with TRBD2 matching over 8 bases. Germline V gene lookup returns CDR1 KGHSH and CDR2 LQKENI. This CDR3 has 14 amino acids. Trimming removed 3 bases from V and 6 bases from J; junction bases left unmatched: 7. CDR3 bases: TGTGCCAGCTCACCCAGCGGGAGTTCCGGCGAGCAGTACTTC. Amino acid sequence: CASSPSGSSGEQYF.